The 8 T cell receptor beta chains below all came from one sample that was sequenced in a study of blood T cell repertoires in COVID-19 (dated by TCRdb to 2020 to 2021). The library was made by the immunoSEQ multiplex PCR assay. TCRdb took over this immuneACCESS table, retaining in-frame rearrangements with V and J assigned. Such tables are incomplete; in checked studies, under half of the missing clones stem from an unresolved V gene, and the remainder is unexplained. The table for this sample lists around 340,000 clones; roughly 87% of them were counted only once. The top ten clones comprise 3.9% of the sample. Source material: peripheral blood. The origin of the receptors is a woman aged 55-70 years with COVID-19, enrolled during active disease.

The rearrangement links TRBV15 to TRBJ1-1; D is perhaps TRBD1 (5 bases). The CDR3 extends over 17 amino acids. Germline CDR1 and CDR2: LNHNV and YYDKDF (reference sequence). The V end lost 0 bases, the J end lost 0 bases, and 14 bases lay between the germline ends. The CDR3 loop reads CATSRDPGATVNTEAFF. As DNA, the CDR3 is TGTGCCACCAGCAGAGACCCGGGCGCGACAGTGAACACTGAAGCTTTCTTT.

The V call is TRBV7-9, the J call TRBJ2-5, with TRBD2 matching over 12 bases. The CDR3 is 15 residues long. CDR1 is SEHNR, CDR2 FQNEAQ, per germline (reference sequence). After removal of 2 bases from V and 4 bases from J, the junction contained 2 bases not matched to a gene. In nucleotides, the CDR3 is TGTGCCAGCAGCTTAACGACTAGCGGGGGAGAGACCCAGTACTTC. This translates into CASSLTTSGGETQYF.

This sequence joins TRBV3-1 (or the pseudogene TRBV3-2) and TRBJ2-1; no clear D gene. Between the trimmed V and J ends, which lost 5 bases and 8 bases, there was a span of 16 bases. CDR3 length: 14 amino acids. CDR1 and CDR2 (germline): LGHDT, YNNKEL (reference sequence). In nucleotides, the CDR3 is TGTGCCAGCAGCGGGTCTACTACAAGCCATGAGCAGTTCTTC. Residues: CASSGSTTSHEQFF.

This clone came up a few times. The gene calls are TRBV18 and TRBJ1-2; D is unclear. Germline CDR1 and CDR2: KGHSH and LQKENI. The CDR3 is 12 residues long. The V end lost 5 bases, the J end lost 4 bases, and 8 bases lay between the germline ends. In DNA form, the CDR3 reads TGTGCCAGCTCAAACCGGGGCTATGGCTACACCTTC. Encoded protein: CASSNRGYGYTF.

The rearrangement uses TRBV7-3 and TRBJ1-1; 7 bases are a match to TRBD1. CDR1 SGHTA and CDR2 FQGTGA come from the germline V gene. Unmatched junction bases numbered 4, after V lost 5 bases and J lost 4 bases. This CDR3 has 13 amino acids. The DNA for the CDR3 is TGTGCCAGCAGCACCCAGGGGGGCACTGAAGCTTTCTTT. Protein: CASSTQGGTEAFF. Full variable domain (missing parts from reference TRBV7-3 and TRBJ1-1): GAGVSQTPSNKVTEKGKYVELRCDPISGHTALYWYRQSLGQGPEFLIYFQGTGAADDSGLPNDRFFAVRPEGSVSTLKIQRTERGDSAVYLCASSTQGGTEAFFGQGTRLTVV.

The chain has TRBV28 and TRBJ1-1; D is ambiguous. The germline V gene has CDR1 MDHEN and CDR2 SYDVKM. The germline V and J ends were trimmed by 6 bases and 1 base, with 9 bases remaining between them. The CDR3 runs to 13 residues. In DNA, the CDR3 is TGTGCCAGCAGCCGAGCGAGGAACACTGAAGCTTTCTTT. This gives the protein CASSRARNTEAFF.

This rearrangement joins TRBV12-3 or TRBV12-4 to TRBJ2-7; TRBD1 matches at 7 bases. Trimming cost V 2 bases and J 4 bases; bases outside gene matches: 2. The CDR3 consists of 13 residues. DNA for the CDR3: TGTGCCAGCAGTTTATCGGACAGGTACGAGCAGTACTTC. As protein: CASSLSDRYEQYF.

This clone was counted a single time. V gene TRBV19 combines with J gene TRBJ1-5, with 7 bases aligning to TRBD1. The germline gives CDR1 LNHDA, CDR2 SQIVND (reference sequence). Trimming at V came to 4 bases and at J to 3 bases, leaving 6 bases not matched to a gene. This CDR3 has 15 amino acids. The CDR3 DNA reads TGTGCCAGTAGTAGATGGACAGGAGACAATCAGCCCCAGCATTTT. Translating gives CASSRWTGDNQPQHF.